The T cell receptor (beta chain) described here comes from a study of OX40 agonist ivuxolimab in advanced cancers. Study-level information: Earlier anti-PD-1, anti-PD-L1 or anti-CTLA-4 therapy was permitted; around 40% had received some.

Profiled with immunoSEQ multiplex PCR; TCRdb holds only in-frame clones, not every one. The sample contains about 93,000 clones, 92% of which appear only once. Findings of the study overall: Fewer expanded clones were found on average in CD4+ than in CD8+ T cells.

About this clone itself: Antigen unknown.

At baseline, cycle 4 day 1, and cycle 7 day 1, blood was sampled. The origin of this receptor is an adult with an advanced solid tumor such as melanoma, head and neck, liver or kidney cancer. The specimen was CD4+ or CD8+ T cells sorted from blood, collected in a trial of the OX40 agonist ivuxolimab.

The CDR3 nucleotides read TGTGCCAGCAGCCAATCGCGGTACTATGGCTACACCTTC. Amino acid sequence: CASSQSRYYGYTF. The chain uses TRBV5-6 and TRBJ1-2; no clear D gene. Trimming left V 4 bases short and J 3 bases short, with 10 bases between. Germline CDR1 SGHDT, CDR2 YYEEEE. This CDR3 is built from 13 residues.